This T cell receptor beta chain originates from a study of T cell changes during pregnancy in multiple sclerosis. The V end was cut by 3 bases, the J end by 4 bases, with 10 bases between. The CDR3 runs to 14 residues. The V gene's germline CDR1 is LNHNV and CDR2 YYDKDF (reference sequence). Assay used: immunoSEQ multiplex PCR; TCRdb lists only in-frame clones, some missing. The sample yields roughly 74,000 clones, less than 90% seen once. This sequence was found in a female donor with multiple sclerosis, enrolled in a pregnancy study. The gene calls are TRBV15 and TRBJ1-5; the D is unclear. The source was peripheral blood, collected before pregnancy. The CDR3 coding sequence is TGTGCCACCAGCAGCGGGGTCTTTAATCAGCCCCAGCATTTT. It codes for CATSSGVFNQPQHF.